This T cell receptor beta chain was captured in a study of TIL therapy for anti-PD-1-resistant metastatic lung cancer. The overall study: Patients then received nivolumab; progressors got lymphodepletion, TIL and IL-2. General study results and limits: TIL clonotype persistence in blood showed no apparent association with response.

Time point defined: pre-treatment sample, taken before nivolumab and TIL therapy. This clone was observed once. What it binds is not known. This CDR3 comprises 15 residues. Per the germline V gene, CDR1 is SGHDT and CDR2 is YYEEEE. Trimming removed 2 bases from V and 7 bases from J; junction bases left unmatched: 11. This was the immunoSEQ v3 assay. The repertoire was sequenced with immunoSEQ multiplex PCR; TCRdb's copy has only in-frame clones and lacks some. The sample shows about 52,000 clones, 70% to 85% of them seen only once. Specimen: blood, collected at baseline. The chain couples TRBV5-6 to TRBJ2-5; 7 bases align to TRBD2. This clonotype was obtained from a woman between 30 and 80 years old with non-small cell lung cancer. The DNA for the CDR3 is TGTGCCAGCAGCTTCCCCGGGACTACTATAGGGACCCAGTACTTC. Amino acid sequence: CASSFPGTTIGTQYF.